This T cell receptor beta chain was observed in a study of vaccination and CD4 T cells after COVID-19. Across the study: There were two doses of either BNT162b2 or mRNA-1273 vaccine given to participants.

This clonotype was seen a few times. As yet, its antigen is unknown. The sample's time point: late sampling 161 to 241 days after vaccination in a few convalescent patients. Regarding treatment: roughly 11-day PBMC culture with coronavirus spike peptide pools or control peptides (ViraFEST assay). Germline V lookup: CDR1 MNHEY, CDR2 SVGAGI. The V end was cut by 0 bases, the J end by 3 bases, with 29 bases between. This CDR3 region has 21 residues. The Oncomine TCR Beta short-read assay sequenced DNA from cultured CD4+ T cells. TCRdb recomputed calls from the PCR reads with MiXCR, one row per CDR3 protein. The table records roughly 15,000 distinct CDR3 sequences, around 47% of them present only once.

The chain employs TRBV6-5 and TRBJ1-2; TRBD1 might be the D (5 bases). Sequenced here: CD4+ T cells from blood, cultured in vitro, sampled about 7 months after SARS-CoV-2 vaccination. This TCR was recovered from a human donor who had recovered from COVID-19. The CDR3 spells CASSYSETQIRGMGEYYGYTF. The CDR3 DNA follows: TGTGCCAGCAGTTACTCGGAAACACAGATACGAGGGATGGGGGAGTACTATGGCTACACCTTC.